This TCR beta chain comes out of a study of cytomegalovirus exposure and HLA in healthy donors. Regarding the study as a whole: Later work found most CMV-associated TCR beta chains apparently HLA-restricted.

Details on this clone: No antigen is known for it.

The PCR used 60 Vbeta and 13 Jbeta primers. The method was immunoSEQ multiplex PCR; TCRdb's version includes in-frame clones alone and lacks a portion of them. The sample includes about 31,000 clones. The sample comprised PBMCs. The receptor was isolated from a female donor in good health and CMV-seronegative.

CDR3 in amino acids: CASSLGPRSSYEQYF. In DNA, the CDR3 is TGTGCCAGCAGCTTGGGACCAAGGAGCTCCTACGAGCAGTACTTC. V usage is TRBV5-4 and J usage is TRBJ2-7; no definite D call. The CDR3 spans 15 residues. From germline, CDR1 is SGHNT and CDR2 YYREEE (reference sequence). V lost 0 bases and J lost 0, with 10 bases in between.